The rows below give T cell receptor beta chains drawn from one sample of a study of blood T cell repertoires in COVID-19. TCRdb's copy holds only in-frame clones and misses some; the assay was immunoSEQ multiplex PCR. The repertoire holds 300,000 to 400,000 clones, with around nine tenths as singletons. Sequencing input: peripheral blood. The receptors originated from a woman aged 70-85 years with COVID-19, enrolled during active disease. CDR3s include the opening cysteine and the closing phenylalanine or tryptophan. D genes are given only for firm matches. Clone sizes are given selectively: once, few, many, or a class where the clone is expanded.

clone_size: .
v_call: TRBV10-3
j_call: TRBJ2-1
d_call: TRBD2
cdr3_aa: CAISATAGVYNEQFF
cdr3_nt: TGTGCCATCAGTGCCACAGCGGGGGTCTACAATGAGCAGTTCTTC

clone_size: .
v_call: TRBV11-2
j_call: TRBJ2-4
d_call: .
cdr3_aa: CASSLGGLRNIQYF
cdr3_nt: TGTGCCAGCAGCTTAGGCGGACTAAGGAACATTCAGTACTTC

clone_size: .
v_call: TRBV19
j_call: TRBJ1-1
d_call: .
cdr3_aa: CASSTLTGLNTEAFF
cdr3_nt: TGTGCCAGTAGTACCCTAACAGGGCTGAACACTGAAGCTTTCTTT

clone_size: .
v_call: TRBV10-2
j_call: TRBJ2-1
d_call: TRBD2
cdr3_aa: CASRIGRGALNEQFF
cdr3_nt: TGCGCCAGCAGGATCGGGCGGGGGGCTCTCAATGAGCAGTTCTTC

clone_size: .
v_call: TRBV4-3
j_call: TRBJ2-7
d_call: .
cdr3_aa: CASSQGWASYEQYF
cdr3_nt: TGCGCCAGCAGCCAAGGATGGGCATCATACGAGCAGTACTTC

clone_size: .
v_call: TRBV2
j_call: TRBJ2-7
d_call: TRBD1
cdr3_aa: CAGSGDRVDEQYF
cdr3_nt: TGTGCCGGGTCCGGGGACAGGGTCGACGAGCAGTACTTC

clone_size: .
v_call: TRBV6-5
j_call: TRBJ1-1
d_call: TRBD1
cdr3_aa: CASSSQGATEAFF
cdr3_nt: TGTGCCAGCAGTTCACAGGGGGCCACTGAAGCTTTCTTT

clone_size: .
v_call: TRBV7-9
j_call: TRBJ2-3
d_call: TRBD2
cdr3_aa: CASSLEAGGPLDTQYF
cdr3_nt: TGTGCCAGCAGCTTAGAAGCGGGGGGGCCTTTAGATACGCAGTATTTT

clone_size: .
v_call: TRBV5-1
j_call: TRBJ2-3
d_call: .
cdr3_aa: CASSLYPWPSTDTQYF
cdr3_nt: TGCGCCAGCAGCTTGTATCCGTGGCCTAGCACAGATACGCAGTATTTT

clone_size: once
v_call: TRBV30
j_call: TRBJ1-5
d_call: .
cdr3_aa: CAWSRGYQPQHF
cdr3_nt: TGTGCCTGGAGTCGGGGGTATCAGCCCCAGCATTTT

clone_size: .
v_call: TRBV4-3
j_call: TRBJ1-2
d_call: .
cdr3_aa: CASSQDRMRTIYGYTF
cdr3_nt: TGCGCCAGCAGCCAAGATAGGATGAGGACAATCTATGGCTACACCTTC

clone_size: .
v_call: TRBV29-1
j_call: TRBJ2-7
d_call: TRBD1
cdr3_aa: CSVEIETGGYEQYF
cdr3_nt: TGCAGCGTTGAAATTGAGACAGGGGGCTACGAGCAGTACTTC

clone_size: .
v_call: TRBV5-6
j_call: TRBJ1-4
d_call: TRBD1
cdr3_aa: CASSVQGGSGEKLFF
cdr3_nt: TGTGCCAGCAGCGTACAGGGGGGGAGCGGTGAAAAACTGTTTTTT

clone_size: once
v_call: TRBV18
j_call: TRBJ1-4
d_call: .
cdr3_aa: CASSRSATNEKLFF
cdr3_nt: TGTGCCAGCTCACGCAGCGCAACTAATGAAAAACTGTTTTTT

clone_size: .
v_call: TRBV19
j_call: TRBJ1-1
d_call: TRBD1
cdr3_aa: CASSVPGTGITEAFF
cdr3_nt: TGTGCCAGTAGTGTACCCGGGACAGGGATCACTGAAGCTTTCTTT

clone_size: .
v_call: TRBV12-3/TRBV12-4
j_call: TRBJ2-7
d_call: .
cdr3_aa: CASSFGVDEQYF
cdr3_nt: TGTGCCAGCAGTTTCGGAGTGGACGAGCAGTACTTC

clone_size: .
v_call: TRBV2
j_call: TRBJ1-2
d_call: TRBD1
cdr3_aa: CASRRTGGRDGYTF
cdr3_nt: TGTGCCAGCAGAAGGACAGGGGGAAGGGATGGCTACACCTTC

clone_size: .
v_call: TRBV18
j_call: TRBJ1-4
d_call: .
cdr3_aa: CASSRARGNEKLFF
cdr3_nt: TGTGCCAGCTCGCGGGCGAGGGGGAATGAAAAACTGTTTTTT

clone_size: .
v_call: TRBV7-9
j_call: TRBJ2-1
d_call: .
cdr3_aa: CASSPPIRQGGVYNEQFF
cdr3_nt: TGTGCCAGCAGCCCTCCCATTAGACAGGGAGGTGTCTACAATGAGCAGTTCTTC

clone_size: .
v_call: TRBV9
j_call: TRBJ2-7
d_call: TRBD1
cdr3_aa: CASSEWWARGSYEQYF
cdr3_nt: TGTGCCAGCAGCGAGTGGTGGGCCAGGGGGTCCTACGAGCAGTACTTC

clone_size: .
v_call: TRBV5-1
j_call: TRBJ1-1
d_call: .
cdr3_aa: CASSFTGPTEAFF
cdr3_nt: TGCGCCAGCAGCTTTACAGGGCCCACTGAAGCTTTCTTT

clone_size: .
v_call: TRBV5-6
j_call: TRBJ2-7
d_call: .
cdr3_aa: CASSLSGSLSYEQYF
cdr3_nt: TGTGCCAGCAGCTTATCAGGGTCCCTCTCCTACGAGCAGTACTTC

clone_size: .
v_call: TRBV14
j_call: TRBJ2-7
d_call: .
cdr3_aa: CASSPRGRGPSYEQYF
cdr3_nt: TGTGCCAGCAGCCCAAGAGGTAGGGGTCCCTCCTACGAGCAGTACTTC

clone_size: .
v_call: TRBV5-4
j_call: TRBJ2-7
d_call: TRBD1
cdr3_aa: CASSPTGTGWGEQYF
cdr3_nt: TGTGCCAGCAGCCCGACCGGGACAGGGTGGGGCGAGCAGTACTTC

clone_size: .
v_call: TRBV29-1
j_call: TRBJ1-2
d_call: .
cdr3_aa: CSVEDDSGADYGYTF
cdr3_nt: TGCAGCGTTGAAGATGATTCAGGGGCGGACTATGGCTACACCTTC

clone_size: .
v_call: TRBV2
j_call: TRBJ1-1
d_call: .
cdr3_aa: CASSEAAGMVTEAFF
cdr3_nt: TGTGCCAGCAGTGAAGCGGCGGGGATGGTCACTGAAGCTTTCTTT

clone_size: .
v_call: TRBV19
j_call: TRBJ2-3
d_call: TRBD2
cdr3_aa: CASSGGLAAATDTQYF
cdr3_nt: TGTGCCAGTAGTGGGGGACTAGCGGCCGCCACAGATACGCAGTATTTT

clone_size: .
v_call: TRBV5-1
j_call: TRBJ1-5
d_call: .
cdr3_aa: CASSLEGSNQPQHF
cdr3_nt: TGCGCCAGCAGCTTGGAGGGGAGCAATCAGCCCCAGCATTTT

clone_size: .
v_call: TRBV2
j_call: TRBJ1-2
d_call: .
cdr3_aa: CASSENTGYGYTF
cdr3_nt: TGTGCCAGCAGTGAAAACACAGGCTATGGCTACACCTTC

clone_size: .
v_call: TRBV2
j_call: TRBJ1-2
d_call: TRBD1
cdr3_aa: CASLGGNYGYTF
cdr3_nt: TGTGCCAGCCTAGGGGGCAACTATGGCTACACCTTC

clone_size: .
v_call: TRBV24-1
j_call: TRBJ1-1
d_call: TRBD1
cdr3_aa: CATSGTGTGMGTFF
cdr3_nt: TGTGCCACCAGTGGAACCGGGACAGGGATGGGAACTTTCTTT

clone_size: .
v_call: TRBV7-2
j_call: TRBJ2-3
d_call: TRBD2
cdr3_aa: CASSLVDSGGARDTQYF
cdr3_nt: TGTGCCAGCAGCTTAGTGGATAGCGGGGGGGCGAGAGATACGCAGTATTTT